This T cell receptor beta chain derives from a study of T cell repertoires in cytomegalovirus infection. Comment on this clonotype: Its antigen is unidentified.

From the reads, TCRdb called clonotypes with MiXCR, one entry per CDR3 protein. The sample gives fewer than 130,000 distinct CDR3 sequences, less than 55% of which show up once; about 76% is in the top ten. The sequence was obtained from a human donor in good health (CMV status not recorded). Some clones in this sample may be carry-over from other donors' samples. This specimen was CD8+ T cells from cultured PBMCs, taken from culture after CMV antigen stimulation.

The CDR3 DNA follows: TGTGCCAGCAGCTTAGAAGCGGGGAGGGACACTGAAGCTTTCTTT. This encodes CASSLEAGRDTEAFF. This rearrangement joins TRBV7-9 to TRBJ1-1; no definite D call. This CDR3 spans 15 amino acids. The germline gives CDR1 SEHNR, CDR2 FQNEAQ (reference sequence). Trimming removed 1 base at V and 3 bases at J, with 12 bases between.